This T cell receptor beta chain was identified during a study of blood T cell repertoires in COVID-19 (dated by TCRdb to about 2020). Regarding the research as a whole: Samples from collaborators originated in the United States, Italy and Spain and spanned both the acute and convalescent phases of COVID-19. The prospective study material was composed of cDNA or gDNA derived from T cells, B-cell-depleted T cells, or PBMCs. Deeply sampled blood TCRbeta repertoires from subjects exposed to, actively infected with, or recovered from COVID-19 were included in the dataset. A freely available public database, intended as a resource for researchers studying the immune response to SARS-CoV-2, is where the repertoires were released. The samples were drawn from two sources: the first 160 participants of the ongoing ImmuneRACE study, and 1,254 subjects contributed by 6 global collaborators. A de-identified subject ID, COVID-19 status, age in years and sex were almost always included in the sample metadata. Where available, HLA class I and class II types were taken from metadata supplied by the sample provider and were not determined by assay-based typing.

Regarding this clone: Its antigen has not been determined. There are no base qualities to consult, and no much larger clone falls within one base.

Results the study describes overall, beyond this receptor: The amount of clinical and demographic metadata varied by source and participant and was provided uncurated.

The immunoSEQ Assay, a bias-controlled multiplex PCR, was used to amplify TCRbeta CDR3 regions from genomic DNA. The authors' analysis ran thus. The number of nucleated cells in each sample was estimated from the amplification of reference gene primers within the assay. To quantify the absolute abundance of each unique TCRbeta CDR3 rearrangement, sequence reads were collapsed and filtered. For each sample, productive Simpson clonality was calculated by taking the square root of Simpson's diversity index across productive rearrangements. In TCRdb, the immuneACCESS table is reduced to in-frame sequences with V and J assigned. These tables do not hold every clone; where another copy was compared, an unresolved V gene accounts for under half, and the others remain unexplained. V and J calls and clone size come straight from that table; D and trimming were deduced from the DNA. This sample gives fewer than 200,000 clones in total; around 90% of them show up just once. 20% to 25% of the sample belongs to the ten largest clones.

Collaborating institutions collected whole blood in K2EDTA tubes following their own protocols. For TCRbeta analysis, collaborators shipped samples as frozen whole blood, isolated PBMCs, or DNA extracted from either of those sample types. Trimming leaves V shorter by 2 bases and J shorter by 4 bases, with the junction holding 8 bases beyond the gene matches. The CDR3 spans 17 residues, from the cysteine through the phenylalanine. Just CDR3 DNA is preserved here, 51 bases in frame from base 1. The germline V gene supplies CDR1 MNHNS and CDR2 SASEGT. The rearrangement combines TRBV6-1 with TRBJ2-2; TRBD2 matches 9 bases in the middle. The clonotype was recovered from a man aged 55-75 years with active or convalescent COVID-19. The specimen sequenced was peripheral blood. The CDR3 reads as follows: CASSERSGGGGTGELFF. The nucleotide sequence is TGTGCCAGCAGTGAACGTAGCGGGGGCGGCGGCACCGGGGAGCTGTTTTTT.